This entry features one TCR beta chain sequence. Antigen specificity is unknown. This sample stems from a study of blood T cells in healthy people across ages. Study-wide context: Researchers report that template switching captured about one barcoded beta molecule per two T cells. Whole-study results and caveats: A roughly linear fall in TCR beta diversity per million T cells was seen with increasing age.

In germline, CDR1 is LNHNV, CDR2 YYDKDF (reference sequence). This CDR3 has 16 residues. V was cut by 0 bases and J by 4 bases, with 15 bases left in between. The second PCR ran about 6 to 11 cycles with a sample-barcoded 5' primer and J-beta primers. TCRdb redid the calling of the 5' RACE reads with MiXCR, one entry per CDR3 protein. Among about 620,000 distinct CDR3 sequences, more than 45% were seen once, and the ten largest hold less than 15%. This chain links TRBV15 with TRBJ1-2; D is undetermined. The source material was blood. This clonotype originated in a woman of 80 years or more in good health. The CDR3 region is CATSRDRAAPFYGYTF. CDR3 bases: TGTGCCACCAGCAGAGATCGGGCAGCTCCTTTCTATGGCTACACCTTC.